These 12 T cell receptor beta chains originate from one sample sequenced in a study of siplizumab effects on memory and regulatory T cells. Clones were read by immunoSEQ multiplex PCR, and TCRdb kept only the in-frame ones, dropping some. The sample yields approximately 68,000 clones, about 90% seen once. What was sequenced was CD8+ T cells sorted from blood. Source of these receptors: a human donor in good health.

This clone has only one observation. The chain links TRBV5-5 to TRBJ2-3; D perhaps matches TRBD2 (5 bases). Germline CDR1 is SGHKS and CDR2 is YYEKEE (reference sequence). V lost 6 bases to trimming and J lost 2 bases, with 13 bases between them. The CDR3 sequence is 14 residues long. CDR3 DNA: TGTGCCAGCACCATCTCGGGGTACACAGATACGCAGTATTTT. It translates to CASTISGYTDTQYF.

V gene TRBV7-9 combines with J gene TRBJ1-4, with no clear D. V lost 5 bases, J lost 5 bases, and 18 bases lay in between. The CDR3 contains 16 residues. Germline loops: CDR1 SEHNR, CDR2 FQNEAQ (reference sequence). The CDR3 region has the DNA TGTGCCAGCAGCCCCCCGGGGTCGGGCGTCAATGAAAAACTGTTTTTT. Protein: CASSPPGSGVNEKLFF.

The J gene is TRBJ2-5, the V gene TRBV15; 9 bases are a match to TRBD2. The CDR3 is made up of 15 amino acids. The trim removed 0 bases at V and 4 bases at J, leaving 3 bases unmatched. The germline V gene has CDR1 LNHNV and CDR2 YYDKDF (reference sequence). CDR3 in DNA: TGTGCCACCAGCAGAGATCGAGCGGGGGGAGAGACCCAGTACTTC. Translated: CATSRDRAGGETQYF.

The rearrangement uses TRBV7-8 and TRBJ2-1; 16 bases line up with TRBD2. Germline V lookup: CDR1 SGHVS, CDR2 FQNEAQ. J was trimmed by 8 bases and V by 5 bases; bases with no gene match: 3. The CDR3 totals 15 residues. CDR3 protein: CASSPGTSGRDEQFF. Here the CDR3 DNA reads TGTGCCAGCAGCCCAGGGACTAGCGGGAGGGATGAGCAGTTCTTC. Full variable domain (rest looked up from reference TRBV7-8 and TRBJ2-1): GAGVSQSPRYKVAKRGQDVALRCDPISGHVSLFWYQQALGQGPEFLTYFQNEAQLDKSGLPSDRFFAERPEGSVSTLKIQRTQQEDSAVYLCASSPGTSGRDEQFFGPGTRLTVL.

This chain links TRBV7-6 with TRBJ1-5; TRBD1 matches 10 bases. Germline assignment: CDR1 SGHVS and CDR2 FNYEAQ. After removal of 4 bases from V and 2 bases from J, the junction contained 20 bases not matched to a gene. This CDR3 has 21 amino acids. CDR3 in amino acids: CASSSAPAGDRGLYGNQPQHF. Here the CDR3 DNA reads TGTGCCAGCAGCTCCGCGCCGGCCGGAGACAGGGGGCTTTATGGCAATCAGCCCCAGCATTTT.

The gene calls are TRBV7-8 and TRBJ2-7; 10 bases align to TRBD2. CDR1 and CDR2 (germline): SGHVS, FQNEAQ. J was trimmed by 8 bases and V by 6 bases; bases with no gene match: 13. The CDR3 extends over 15 amino acids. CDR3 sequence (DNA): TGTGCCAGCAGTATAGGGACTAGCGAATACGACAAGCAGTACTTC. This codes for CASSIGTSEYDKQYF.

The chain recombines TRBV5-6 with TRBJ2-7, with D perhaps matching TRBD1 (5 bases). Germline values: CDR1 SGHDT, CDR2 YYEEEE. Trimming took off 0 bases at V and 2 bases at J, with 15 bases between the two ends. This CDR3 region has 16 residues. DNA for the CDR3: TGTGCCAGCAGCTTGGCCTGGGGCCAGTCTACCTACGAGCAGTACTTC. Residues: CASSLAWGQSTYEQYF. The full variable domain, completed using reference TRBV5-6 and TRBJ2-7, is DAGVTQSPTHLIKTRGQQVTLRCSPKSGHDTVSWYQQALGQGPQFIFQYYEEEERQRGNFPDRFSGHQFPNYSSELNVNALLLGDSALYLCASSLAWGQSTYEQYFGPGTRLTVT.

This rearrangement joins TRBV11-2 to TRBJ2-2, with TRBD2 identical over 14 bases. The V gene end was trimmed by 5 bases and the J gene end by 6 bases; junction bases not matched to a gene: 8. This CDR3 region has 17 residues. Germline V CDR1 and CDR2: SGHAT, FQNNGV. Written as DNA, the CDR3 is TGTGCCAGCAGCAAAACCGGGACTAGCGGGAGATCCGGGGAGCTGTTTTTT. Translated: CASSKTGTSGRSGELFF.

This chain connects TRBV27 to TRBJ2-7; D may be TRBD1 (7 bases). This CDR3 is 14 amino acids long. Germline CDR1 reads MNHEY; CDR2 reads SMNVEV (reference sequence). Trimming removed 4 bases at V and 9 bases at J, with 19 bases between. The CDR3 sequence: CASSSGTAISGQYF. In nucleotides, the CDR3 is TGTGCCAGCAGTTCAGGGACAGCTATTAGCGGGCAGTACTTC.

This chain links TRBV5-4 with TRBJ2-7; 12 bases match TRBD2. Germline V CDR1 and CDR2: SGHNT, YYREEE (reference sequence). After removal of 0 bases from V and 2 bases from J, the junction contained 0 bases not matched to a gene. The CDR3 spans 15 residues. CDR3 bases: TGTGCCAGCAGCTTGGGGACTAGCGGGGCCTACGAGCAGTACTTC. Its protein is CASSLGTSGAYEQYF.

This chain joins TRBV10-2 and TRBJ2-3, with D perhaps matching TRBD2 (5 bases). V shed 10 bases and J shed 4 bases, with 18 bases lying between them. The CDR3 has 14 residues. Germline values: CDR1 WSHSY, CDR2 SAAADI. CDR3 protein: CATLPVRGPDTQYF. The CDR3 DNA reads TGCGCCACCCTCCCTGTCAGAGGGCCAGATACGCAGTATTTT.

The V call is TRBV9, the J call TRBJ1-2; 12 positions agree with TRBD1. The CDR3 has 15 amino acids. V lost 3 bases, J lost 8 bases, and 8 bases stayed unmatched. Germline V gives CDR1 SGDLS, CDR2 YYNGEE. In DNA form, the CDR3 reads TGTGCCAGCAGCGGACCCGGGACAGGGGGCCTCGGCTACACCTTC. Translating it yields CASSGPGTGGLGYTF.